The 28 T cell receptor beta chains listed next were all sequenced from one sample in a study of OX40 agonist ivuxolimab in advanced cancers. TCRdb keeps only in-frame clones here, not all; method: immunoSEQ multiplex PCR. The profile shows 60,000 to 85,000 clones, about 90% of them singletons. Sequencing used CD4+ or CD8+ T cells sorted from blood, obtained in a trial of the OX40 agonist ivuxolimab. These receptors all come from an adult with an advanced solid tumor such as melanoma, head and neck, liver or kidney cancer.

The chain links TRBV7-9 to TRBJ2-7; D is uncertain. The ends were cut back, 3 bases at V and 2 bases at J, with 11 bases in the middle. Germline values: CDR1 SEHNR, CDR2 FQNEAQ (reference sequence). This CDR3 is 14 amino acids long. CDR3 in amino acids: CASSFVDGTYEQYF. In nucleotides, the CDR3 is TGTGCCAGCAGCTTCGTGGACGGAACCTACGAGCAGTACTTC. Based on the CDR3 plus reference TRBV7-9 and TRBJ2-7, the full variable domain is DTGVSQNPRHKITKRGQNVTFRCDPISEHNRLYWYRQTLGQGPEFLTYFQNEAQLEKSRLLSDRFSAERPKGSFSTLEIQRTEQGDSAMYLCASSFVDGTYEQYFGPGTRLTVT.

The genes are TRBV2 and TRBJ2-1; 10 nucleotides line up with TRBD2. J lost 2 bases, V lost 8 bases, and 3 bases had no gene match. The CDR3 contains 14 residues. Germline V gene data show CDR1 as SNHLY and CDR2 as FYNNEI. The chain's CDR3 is CASESGGAYNEQFF. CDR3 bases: TGTGCCAGCGAAAGCGGGGGGGCCTACAATGAGCAGTTCTTC.

CDR3 in DNA: TGTGCCAGCCTAGACCTCTACGAGCAGTACTTC. Translating gives CASLDLYEQYF. The chain couples TRBV6-5 to TRBJ2-7; D call uncertain. CDR1 is MNHEY and CDR2 is SVGAGI in the germline V gene. V was clipped by 8 bases and J by 3 bases, with 8 bases between them. The CDR3 extends over 11 amino acids.

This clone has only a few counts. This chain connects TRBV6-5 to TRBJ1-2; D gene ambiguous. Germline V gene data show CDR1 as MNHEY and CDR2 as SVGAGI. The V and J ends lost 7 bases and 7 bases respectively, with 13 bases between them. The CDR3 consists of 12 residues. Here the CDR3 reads CASNGGPLGYTF. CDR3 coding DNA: TGTGCCAGCAATGGCGGACCCCTTGGCTACACCTTC.

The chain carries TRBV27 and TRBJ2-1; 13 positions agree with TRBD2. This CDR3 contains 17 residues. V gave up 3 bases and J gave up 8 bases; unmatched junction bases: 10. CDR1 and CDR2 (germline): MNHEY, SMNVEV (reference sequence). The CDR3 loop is CASSLSVGTSGVDEQFF. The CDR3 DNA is TGTGCCAGCAGTTTGAGTGTGGGGACTAGCGGGGTAGATGAGCAGTTCTTC.

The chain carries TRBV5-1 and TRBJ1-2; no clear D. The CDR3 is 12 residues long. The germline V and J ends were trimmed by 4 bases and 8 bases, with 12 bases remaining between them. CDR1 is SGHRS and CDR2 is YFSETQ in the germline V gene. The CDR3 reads CASSDGRWGYTF. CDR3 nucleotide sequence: TGCGCCAGCAGCGACGGACGCTGGGGCTACACCTTC.

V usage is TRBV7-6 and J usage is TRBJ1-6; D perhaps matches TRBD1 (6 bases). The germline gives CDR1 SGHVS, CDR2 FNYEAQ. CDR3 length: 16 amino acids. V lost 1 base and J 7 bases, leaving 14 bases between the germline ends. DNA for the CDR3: TGTGCCAGCAGCTTAGAGGTCTACAGGGCCAATTCACCCCTCCACTTT. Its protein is CASSLEVYRANSPLHF.

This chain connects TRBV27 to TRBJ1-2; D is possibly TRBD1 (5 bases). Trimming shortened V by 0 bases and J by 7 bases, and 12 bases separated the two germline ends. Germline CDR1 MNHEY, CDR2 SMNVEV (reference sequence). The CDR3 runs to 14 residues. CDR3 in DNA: TGTGCCAGCAGTTTATCTTGGGGGAACGTTGGCTACACCTTC. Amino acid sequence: CASSLSWGNVGYTF.

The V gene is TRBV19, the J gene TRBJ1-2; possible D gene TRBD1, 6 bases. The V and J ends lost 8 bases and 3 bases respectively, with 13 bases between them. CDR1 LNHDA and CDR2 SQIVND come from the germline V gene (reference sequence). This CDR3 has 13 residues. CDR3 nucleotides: TGTGCCAGTGTCCCAGGGGATGACTATGGCTACACCTTC. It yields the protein CASVPGDDYGYTF.

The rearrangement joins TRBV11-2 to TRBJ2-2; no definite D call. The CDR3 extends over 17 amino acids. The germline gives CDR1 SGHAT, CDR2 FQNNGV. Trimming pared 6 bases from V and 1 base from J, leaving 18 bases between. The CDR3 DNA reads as TGTGCCAGCAGATCTTCAATTGGCCCTTTGAACACCGGGGAGCTGTTTTTT. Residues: CASRSSIGPLNTGELFF.

In nucleotides, the CDR3 is TGCGCCAGCAGCTTGGTGGGCTACAATGAGCAGTTCTTC. It translates to CASSLVGYNEQFF. V and J are TRBV5-1 and TRBJ2-1; D is undetermined. This CDR3 is built from 13 residues. Germline CDR1 reads SGHRS; CDR2 reads YFSETQ. V lost 0 bases and J lost 3, with 4 bases in between.

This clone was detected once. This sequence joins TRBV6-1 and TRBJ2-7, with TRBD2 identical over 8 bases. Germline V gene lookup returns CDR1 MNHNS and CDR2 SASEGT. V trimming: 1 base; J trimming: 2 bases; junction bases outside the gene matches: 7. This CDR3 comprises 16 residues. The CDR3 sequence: CASSEGPAGETYEQYF. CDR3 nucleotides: TGTGCCAGCAGTGAAGGCCCAGCGGGGGAGACCTACGAGCAGTACTTC.

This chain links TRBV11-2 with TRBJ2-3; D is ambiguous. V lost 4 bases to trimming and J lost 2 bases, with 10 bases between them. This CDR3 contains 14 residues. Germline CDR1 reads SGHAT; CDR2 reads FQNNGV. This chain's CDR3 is CASSSRPNTDTQYF. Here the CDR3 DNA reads TGTGCCAGCAGCTCCCGGCCGAACACAGATACGCAGTATTTT.

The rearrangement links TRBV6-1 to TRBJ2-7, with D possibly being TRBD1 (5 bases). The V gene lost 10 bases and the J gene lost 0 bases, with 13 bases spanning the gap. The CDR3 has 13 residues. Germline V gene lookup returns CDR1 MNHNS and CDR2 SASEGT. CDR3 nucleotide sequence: TGTGCCACAGCCACGACAGCCTCCTACGAGCAGTACTTC. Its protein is CATATTASYEQYF.

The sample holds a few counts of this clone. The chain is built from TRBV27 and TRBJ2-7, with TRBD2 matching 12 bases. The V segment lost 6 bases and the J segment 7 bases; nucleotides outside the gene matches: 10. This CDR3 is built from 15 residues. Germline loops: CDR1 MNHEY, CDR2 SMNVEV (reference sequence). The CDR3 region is CASSPPSGGAGEQYF. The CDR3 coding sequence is TGTGCCAGCAGCCCACCTAGCGGGGGGGCGGGAGAGCAGTACTTC.

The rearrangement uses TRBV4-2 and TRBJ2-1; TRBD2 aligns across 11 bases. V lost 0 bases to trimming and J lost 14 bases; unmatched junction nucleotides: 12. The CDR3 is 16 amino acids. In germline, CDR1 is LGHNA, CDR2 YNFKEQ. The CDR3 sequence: CASSQESTSGGRDKFF. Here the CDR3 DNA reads TGTGCCAGCAGCCAAGAAAGCACTAGCGGGGGTAGGGATAAGTTCTTC.

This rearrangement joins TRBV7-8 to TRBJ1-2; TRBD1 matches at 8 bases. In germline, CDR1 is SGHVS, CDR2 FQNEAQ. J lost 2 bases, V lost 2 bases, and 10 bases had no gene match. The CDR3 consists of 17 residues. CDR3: CASSLFGTGPSNYGYTF. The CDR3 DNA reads TGTGCCAGCAGCTTATTTGGGACAGGACCTTCCAACTATGGCTACACCTTC.

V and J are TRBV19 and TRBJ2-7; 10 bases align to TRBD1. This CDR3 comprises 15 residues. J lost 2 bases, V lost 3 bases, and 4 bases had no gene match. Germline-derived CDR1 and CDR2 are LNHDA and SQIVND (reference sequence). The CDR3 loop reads CASSILGTGAYEQYF. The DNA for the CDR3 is TGTGCCAGTAGTATTCTGGGGACAGGGGCCTACGAGCAGTACTTC.

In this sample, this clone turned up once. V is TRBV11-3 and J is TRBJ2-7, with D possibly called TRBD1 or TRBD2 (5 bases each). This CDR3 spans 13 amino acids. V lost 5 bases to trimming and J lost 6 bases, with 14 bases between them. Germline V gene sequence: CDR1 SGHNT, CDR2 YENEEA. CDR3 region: CASSVSGPSEQYF. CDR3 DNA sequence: TGTGCCAGCAGCGTGTCGGGGCCATCCGAGCAGTACTTC.

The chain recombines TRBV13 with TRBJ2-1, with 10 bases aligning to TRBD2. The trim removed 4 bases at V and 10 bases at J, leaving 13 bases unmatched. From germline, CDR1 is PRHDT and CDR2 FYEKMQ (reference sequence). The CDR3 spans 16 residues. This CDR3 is CASSSKSGTSDQEQFF. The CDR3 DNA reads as TGTGCCAGCAGCTCGAAATCCGGGACTAGCGATCAGGAGCAGTTCTTC.

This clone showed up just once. The CDR3 DNA reads as TGTGCCAGCAGTTTATCTGCCGTCCCAGATACGCAGTATTTT. Its protein product is CASSLSAVPDTQYF. The chain joins TRBV27 to TRBJ2-3; the D is unclear. This CDR3 comprises 14 residues. Germline loops: CDR1 MNHEY, CDR2 SMNVEV (reference sequence). Trimming took 0 bases from V and 4 from J, leaving 8 bases between them.

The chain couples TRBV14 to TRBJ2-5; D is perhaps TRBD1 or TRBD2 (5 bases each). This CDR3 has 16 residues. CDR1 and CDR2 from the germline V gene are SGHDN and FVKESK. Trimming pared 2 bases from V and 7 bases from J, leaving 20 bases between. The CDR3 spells CASSQQRSGPPGTQYF. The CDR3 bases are TGTGCCAGCAGCCAACAACGCTCGGGACCTCCGGGGACCCAGTACTTC.

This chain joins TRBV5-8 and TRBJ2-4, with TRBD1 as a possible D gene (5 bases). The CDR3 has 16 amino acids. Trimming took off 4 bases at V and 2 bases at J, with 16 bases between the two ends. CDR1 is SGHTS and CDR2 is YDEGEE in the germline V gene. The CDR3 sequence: CASSPPGWGTKNIQYF. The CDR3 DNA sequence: TGTGCCAGCAGCCCCCCCGGCTGGGGCACCAAAAACATTCAGTACTTC.

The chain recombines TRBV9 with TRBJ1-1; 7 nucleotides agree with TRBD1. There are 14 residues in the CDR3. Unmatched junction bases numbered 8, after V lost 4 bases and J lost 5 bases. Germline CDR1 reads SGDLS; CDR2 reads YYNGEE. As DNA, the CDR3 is TGTGCCAGCAGCCCCTGGACAGGTCGGACTGAAGCTTTCTTT. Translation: CASSPWTGRTEAFF.

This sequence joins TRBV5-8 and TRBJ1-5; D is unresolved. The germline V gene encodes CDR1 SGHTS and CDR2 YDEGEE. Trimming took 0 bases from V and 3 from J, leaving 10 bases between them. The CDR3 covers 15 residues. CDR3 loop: CASSLGQAHNQPQHF. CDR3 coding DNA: TGTGCCAGCAGCTTGGGTCAGGCGCACAATCAGCCCCAGCATTTT. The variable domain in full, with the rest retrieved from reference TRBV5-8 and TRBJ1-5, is EAGVTQSPTHLIKTRGQQATLRCSPISGHTSVYWYQQALGLGLQFLLWYDEGEERNRGNFPPRFSGRQFPNYSSELNVNALELEDSALYLCASSLGQAHNQPQHFGDGTRLSIL.

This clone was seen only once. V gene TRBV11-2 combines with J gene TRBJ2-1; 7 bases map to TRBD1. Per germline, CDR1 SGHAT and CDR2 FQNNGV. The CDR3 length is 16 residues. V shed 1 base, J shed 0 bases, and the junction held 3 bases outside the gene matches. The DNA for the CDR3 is TGTGCCAGCAGCTTAGTGGCAGGGGGCTCCTACAATGAGCAGTTCTTC. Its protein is CASSLVAGGSYNEQFF.

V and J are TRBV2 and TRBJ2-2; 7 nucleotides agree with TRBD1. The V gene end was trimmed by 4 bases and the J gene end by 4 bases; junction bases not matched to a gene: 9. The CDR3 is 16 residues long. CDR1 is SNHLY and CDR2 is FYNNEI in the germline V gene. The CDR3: CASSVARQGVTGELFF. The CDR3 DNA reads TGTGCCAGCAGTGTCGCGAGACAGGGCGTCACCGGGGAGCTGTTTTTT.

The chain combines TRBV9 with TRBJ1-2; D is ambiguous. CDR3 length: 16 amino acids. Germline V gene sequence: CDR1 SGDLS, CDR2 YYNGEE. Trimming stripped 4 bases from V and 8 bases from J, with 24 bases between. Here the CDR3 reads CASSHSQGPTTKGYTF. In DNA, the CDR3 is TGTGCCAGCAGCCACTCCCAAGGACCAACTACCAAGGGCTACACCTTC.